This T cell receptor (beta chain) comes out of a study of T cell responses to AZD1222 COVID-19 vaccine. Trimming stripped 2 bases from V and 3 bases from J, with 8 bases between. CDR1 and CDR2 (germline): SNHLY, FYNNEI. The CDR3 loop spans 13 amino acids. This clone was counted once. No antigen is known for it. The assay was immunoSEQ multiplex PCR, and TCRdb's table has in-frame clones only and misses some. The table records about 180,000 clones, around 90% of them present only once. Overall study results and limits: The sample set comprised mostly white British donors with more females, and clonal diversity was possibly underestimated. The repertoires were collected only after the peak T cell response.

This receptor was identified in an adult in good health. The material was peripheral blood, obtained on day 0 of AZD1222 vaccination. This chain links TRBV2 with TRBJ2-7; D remains unclear. The CDR3 DNA sequence: TGTGCCAGCAGTGAAAACGGCCTCTACGAGCAGTACTTC. As protein: CASSENGLYEQYF.